This T cell receptor beta chain appears in the sequencing data of a study of a mutant IDH1 vaccine in newly diagnosed glioma. Study-wide findings and caveats: Patients showed vaccine-induced immune responses at a rate of around 94%.

In the case of this clone: Its target is not known.

The repertoire was sequenced with immunoSEQ multiplex PCR; TCRdb's copy has only in-frame clones and lacks some. The sample has 100,000 to 150,000 clones, around 80% seen once. The time point was: week 11, during vaccination. Topical imiquimod accompanied each vaccine dose, which consisted of 300 ug of mutant IDH1 20-mer peptide. The sequence came from a man aged 35 to 55 with glioma. The material sequenced was PBMCs, taken from a glioma patient whose treatment included an IDH1 peptide vaccine.

The CDR3 bases are TGTGCCGGGGAGAAACAGGGAGCTAATCAGCCCCAGCATTTT. It specifies CAGEKQGANQPQHF. The chain employs TRBV28 and TRBJ1-5; maybe TRBD1 (6 bases). The CDR3 covers 14 residues. V lost 11 bases and J 4 bases, leaving 18 bases between the germline ends. Germline-derived CDR1 and CDR2 are MDHEN and SYDVKM.